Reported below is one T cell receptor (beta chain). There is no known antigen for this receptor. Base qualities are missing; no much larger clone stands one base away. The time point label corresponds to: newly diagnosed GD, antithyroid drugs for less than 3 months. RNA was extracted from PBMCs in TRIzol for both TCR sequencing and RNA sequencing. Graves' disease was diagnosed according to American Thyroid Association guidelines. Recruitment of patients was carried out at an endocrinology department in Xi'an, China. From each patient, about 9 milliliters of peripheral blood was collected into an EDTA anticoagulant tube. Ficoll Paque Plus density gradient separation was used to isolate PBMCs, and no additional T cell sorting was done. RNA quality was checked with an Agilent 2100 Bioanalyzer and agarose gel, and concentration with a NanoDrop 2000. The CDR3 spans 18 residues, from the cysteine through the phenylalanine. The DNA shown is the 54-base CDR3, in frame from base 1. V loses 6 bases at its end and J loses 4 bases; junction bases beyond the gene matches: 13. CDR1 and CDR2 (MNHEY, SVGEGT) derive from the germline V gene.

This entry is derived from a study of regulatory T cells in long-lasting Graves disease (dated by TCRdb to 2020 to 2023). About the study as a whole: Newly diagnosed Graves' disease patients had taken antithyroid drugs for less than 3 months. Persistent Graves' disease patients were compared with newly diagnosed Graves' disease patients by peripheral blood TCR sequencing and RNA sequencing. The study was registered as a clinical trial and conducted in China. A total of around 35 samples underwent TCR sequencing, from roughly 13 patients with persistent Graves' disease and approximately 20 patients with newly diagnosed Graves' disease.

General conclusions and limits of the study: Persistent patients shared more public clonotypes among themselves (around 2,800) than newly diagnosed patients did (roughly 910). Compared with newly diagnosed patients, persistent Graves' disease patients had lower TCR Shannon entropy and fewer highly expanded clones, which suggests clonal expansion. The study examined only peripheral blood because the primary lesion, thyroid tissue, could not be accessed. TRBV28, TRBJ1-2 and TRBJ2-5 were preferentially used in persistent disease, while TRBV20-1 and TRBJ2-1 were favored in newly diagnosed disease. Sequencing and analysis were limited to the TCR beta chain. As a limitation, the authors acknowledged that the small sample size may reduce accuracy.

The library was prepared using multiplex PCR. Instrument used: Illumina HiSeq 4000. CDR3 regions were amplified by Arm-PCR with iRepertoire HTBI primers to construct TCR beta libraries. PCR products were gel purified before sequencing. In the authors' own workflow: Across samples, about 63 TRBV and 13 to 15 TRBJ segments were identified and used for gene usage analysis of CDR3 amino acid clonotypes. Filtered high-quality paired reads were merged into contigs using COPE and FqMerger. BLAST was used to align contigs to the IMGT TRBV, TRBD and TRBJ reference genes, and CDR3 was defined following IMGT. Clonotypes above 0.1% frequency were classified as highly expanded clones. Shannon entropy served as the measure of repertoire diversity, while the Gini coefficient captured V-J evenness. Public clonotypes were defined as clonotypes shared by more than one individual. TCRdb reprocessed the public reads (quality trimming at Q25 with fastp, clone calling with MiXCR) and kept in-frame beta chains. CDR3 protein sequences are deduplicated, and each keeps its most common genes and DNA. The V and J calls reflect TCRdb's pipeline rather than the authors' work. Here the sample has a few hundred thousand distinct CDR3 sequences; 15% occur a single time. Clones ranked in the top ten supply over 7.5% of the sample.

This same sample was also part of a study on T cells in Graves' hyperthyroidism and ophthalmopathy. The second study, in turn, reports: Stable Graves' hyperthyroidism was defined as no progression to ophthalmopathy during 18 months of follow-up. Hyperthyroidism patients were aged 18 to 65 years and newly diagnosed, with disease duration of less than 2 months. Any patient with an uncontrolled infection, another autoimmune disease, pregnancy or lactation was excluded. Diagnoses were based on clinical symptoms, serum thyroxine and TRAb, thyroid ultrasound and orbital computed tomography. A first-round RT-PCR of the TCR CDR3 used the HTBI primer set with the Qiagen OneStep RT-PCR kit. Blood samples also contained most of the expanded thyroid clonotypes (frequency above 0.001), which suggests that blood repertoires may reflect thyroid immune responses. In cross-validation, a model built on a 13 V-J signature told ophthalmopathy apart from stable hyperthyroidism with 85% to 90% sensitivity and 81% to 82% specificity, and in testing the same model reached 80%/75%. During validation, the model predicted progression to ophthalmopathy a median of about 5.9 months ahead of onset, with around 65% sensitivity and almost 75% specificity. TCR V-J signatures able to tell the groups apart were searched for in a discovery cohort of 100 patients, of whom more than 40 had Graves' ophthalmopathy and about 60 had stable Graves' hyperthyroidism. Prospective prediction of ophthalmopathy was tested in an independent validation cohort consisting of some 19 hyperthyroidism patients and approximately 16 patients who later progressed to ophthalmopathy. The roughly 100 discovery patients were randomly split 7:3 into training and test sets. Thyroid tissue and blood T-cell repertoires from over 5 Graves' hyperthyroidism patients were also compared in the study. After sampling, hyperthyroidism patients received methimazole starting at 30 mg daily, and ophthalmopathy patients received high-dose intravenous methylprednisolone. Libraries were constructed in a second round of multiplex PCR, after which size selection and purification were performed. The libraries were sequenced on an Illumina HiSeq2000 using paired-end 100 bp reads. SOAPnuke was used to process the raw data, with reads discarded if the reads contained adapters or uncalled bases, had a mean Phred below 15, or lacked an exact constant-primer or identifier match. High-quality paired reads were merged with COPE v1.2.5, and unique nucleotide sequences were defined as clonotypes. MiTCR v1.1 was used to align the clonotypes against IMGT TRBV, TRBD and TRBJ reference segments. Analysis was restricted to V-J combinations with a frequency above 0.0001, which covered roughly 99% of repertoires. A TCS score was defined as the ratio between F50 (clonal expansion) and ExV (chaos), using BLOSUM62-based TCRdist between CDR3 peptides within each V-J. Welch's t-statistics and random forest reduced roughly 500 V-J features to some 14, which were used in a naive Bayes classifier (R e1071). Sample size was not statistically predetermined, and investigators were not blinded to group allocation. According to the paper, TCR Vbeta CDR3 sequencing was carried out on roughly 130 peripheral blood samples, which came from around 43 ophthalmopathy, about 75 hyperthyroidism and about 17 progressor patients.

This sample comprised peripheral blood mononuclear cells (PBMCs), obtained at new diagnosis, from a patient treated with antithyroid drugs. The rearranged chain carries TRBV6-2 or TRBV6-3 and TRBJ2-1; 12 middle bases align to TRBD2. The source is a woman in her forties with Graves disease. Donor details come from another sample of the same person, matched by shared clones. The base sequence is TGTGCCAGCAGCCCGGGACTAGCGGGTTTTGCTATATACAATGAGCAGTTCTTC. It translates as CASSPGLAGFAIYNEQFF.